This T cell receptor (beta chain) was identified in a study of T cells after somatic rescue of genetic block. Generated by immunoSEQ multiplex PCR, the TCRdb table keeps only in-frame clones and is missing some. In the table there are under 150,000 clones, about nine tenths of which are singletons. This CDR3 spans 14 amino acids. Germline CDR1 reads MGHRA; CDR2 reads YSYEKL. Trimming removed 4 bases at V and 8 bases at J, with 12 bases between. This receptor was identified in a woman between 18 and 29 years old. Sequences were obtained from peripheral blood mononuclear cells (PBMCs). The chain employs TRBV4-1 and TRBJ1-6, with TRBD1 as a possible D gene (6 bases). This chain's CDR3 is CASSPPGGYSPLHF. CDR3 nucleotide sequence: TGCGCCAGCAGCCCTCCGGGGGGCTATTCACCCCTCCACTTT.